These T cell receptor beta chains were read from a single sample in a study of shared clonotypes between healthy human individuals. TCRdb's copy holds only in-frame clones and misses some; the assay was immunoSEQ multiplex PCR. The sample records roughly 2,000,000 clones, around 95% being singletons. Sequencing was done on a sample of naive CD8+ T cells from PBMCs. The receptors derive from a man younger than 35 in good health. Some clones in this sample may be carry-over from other donors' samples. Each CDR3 is given with its conserved first and last residue. A D gene is named only where the DNA matches it firmly. Rows may omit the clone size; those that give it use once, few, many or a size class.

j_call | clone_size | v_call | d_call | cdr3_aa | cdr3_nt
TRBJ2-7 | - | TRBV5-1 | - | CASSPGYEQYF | TGCGCCAGCAGCCCGGGTTACGAGCAGTACTTC
TRBJ2-5 | - | TRBV7-9 | TRBD2 | CASSPRVVAGRKETQYF | TGTGCCAGCAGTCCACGCGTGGTAGCGGGAAGGAAAGAGACCCAGTACTTC
TRBJ2-5 | - | TRBV25-1 | TRBD1 | CASSAWDRGYQETQYF | TGTGCCAGCAGTGCGTGGGACAGGGGATACCAAGAGACCCAGTACTTC
TRBJ1-4 | - | TRBV28 | - | CASSPGARGEKLFF | TGTGCCAGCAGTCCGGGGGCGCGGGGGGAAAAACTGTTTTTT
TRBJ1-1 | once | TRBV7-8 | - | CASSVSPGGYTEAFF | TGTGCCAGCAGCGTATCGCCGGGGGGGTACACTGAAGCTTTCTTT
TRBJ1-5 | once | TRBV28 | - | CASSPDQTRRQPQHF | TGTGCCAGCAGTCCAGACCAGACAAGGAGGCAGCCCCAGCATTTT
TRBJ2-1 | - | TRBV28 | TRBD2 | CASMGSSGFWHNEQFF | TGTGCCAGCATGGGGTCTAGCGGGTTCTGGCACAATGAGCAGTTCTTC
TRBJ1-5 | - | TRBV27 | - | CASRAGVHGNQPQHF | TGTGCCAGCAGAGCAGGGGTGCATGGCAATCAGCCCCAGCATTTT
TRBJ1-4 | once | TRBV7-9 | - | CASSLILGRRANEKLFF | TGTGCCAGCAGCTTAATCTTAGGGCGGCGGGCTAATGAAAAACTGTTTTTT
TRBJ2-1 | - | TRBV28 | - | CASRGDWAGYNEQFF | TGTGCCAGCAGGGGCGACTGGGCGGGTTACAATGAGCAGTTCTTC
TRBJ1-2 | - | TRBV2 | - | CASSRGRTEFYTF | TGTGCCAGCAGCAGGGGACGAACTGAATTCTACACCTTC
TRBJ2-1 | - | TRBV29-1 | - | CSVEEGSNEQFF | TGCAGCGTTGAAGAGGGATCGAATGAGCAGTTCTTC
TRBJ1-2 | - | TRBV28 | - | CASSVPDYGAPTNYGYTF | TGTGCCAGCAGTGTCCCTGATTACGGGGCCCCTACTAACTATGGCTACACCTTC
TRBJ1-2 | - | TRBV27 | - | CASGDRGLRNYGYTF | TGTGCCAGCGGCGACAGAGGCCTGAGGAACTATGGCTACACCTTC
TRBJ2-5 | once | TRBV27 | - | CASSPDIQETQYF | TGTGCCAGCAGTCCCGACATCCAAGAGACCCAGTACTTC
TRBJ1-6 | - | TRBV10-3 | - | CATGAESSYNSPLHF | TGTGCCACGGGGGCGGAGAGCTCCTATAATTCACCCCTCCACTTT
TRBJ2-7 | - | TRBV28 | - | CATAWEDRSYEQYF | TGTGCCACTGCCTGGGAGGACAGGAGTTACGAGCAGTACTTC
TRBJ2-1 | - | TRBV28 | - | CASSLGGNEQFF | TGTGCCAGCAGTTTGGGAGGCAATGAGCAGTTCTTC
TRBJ1-1 | few | TRBV6-5 | - | CASSVTGYTEAFF | TGTGCCAGCAGTGTTACAGGATACACTGAAGCTTTCTTT
TRBJ2-7 | - | TRBV7-9 | - | CASSPGSLNEQYF | TGTGCCAGCAGCCCGGGGTCCCTAAATGAGCAGTACTTC
TRBJ2-6 | - | TRBV29-1 | TRBD2 | CSVGGSPGANVLTF | TGCAGCGTTGGCGGGAGTCCTGGGGCCAACGTCCTGACTTTC
TRBJ2-7 | once | TRBV4-1 | TRBD1 | CASSPGQGAYEQYF | TGCGCCAGCAGCCCCGGGCAGGGGGCCTACGAGCAGTACTTC
TRBJ2-3 | - | TRBV28 | TRBD1 | CASRKTGGDTQYF | TGTGCCAGCAGAAAAACAGGGGGTGATACGCAGTATTTT
TRBJ2-7 | - | TRBV4-3 | TRBD1 | CASSQDHRGPYEQYF | TGCGCCAGCAGCCAAGACCACAGGGGACCCTACGAGCAGTACTTC
TRBJ2-3 | - | TRBV14 | - | CASSLLSEDTQYF | TGTGCCAGCAGCCTCCTTTCCGAGGATACGCAGTATTTT
TRBJ2-7 | - | TRBV27 | TRBD2 | CASSYLSGSRYEQYF | TGTGCCAGCAGTTATCTCAGCGGGAGTCGATACGAGCAGTACTTC
TRBJ2-7 | - | TRBV27 | TRBD2 | CASSYIGTSVSSYEQYF | TGTGCCAGCAGTTATATAGGGACTAGCGTCAGCTCCTACGAGCAGTACTTC
TRBJ2-5 | - | TRBV28 | - | CASRPPLTQETQYF | TGTGCCAGCAGGCCCCCCCTAACACAAGAGACCCAGTACTTC
TRBJ2-1 | - | TRBV28 | TRBD2 | CASSFGGTSGRSAHNEQFF | TGTGCCAGCAGTTTCGGCGGGACTAGCGGGAGATCTGCCCACAATGAGCAGTTCTTC
TRBJ2-1 | - | TRBV5-4 | - | CASSLGLALSSYNEQFF | TGTGCCAGCAGCTTGGGGTTAGCGCTGAGCTCCTACAATGAGCAGTTCTTC
TRBJ2-1 | - | TRBV5-4 | - | CASSGRAYEQFF | TGTGCCAGCAGCGGACGGGCCTATGAGCAGTTCTTC
TRBJ2-3 | - | TRBV4-3 | - | CASSQDPHRNTDTQYF | TGCGCCAGCAGCCAAGATCCACACAGGAACACAGATACGCAGTATTTT
TRBJ1-4 | - | TRBV7-9 | - | CASSPVLPNEKLFF | TGTGCCAGCAGCCCCGTGCTTCCTAATGAAAAACTGTTTTTT
TRBJ2-1 | - | TRBV7-9 | TRBD2 | CASSQASGSYNEQFF | TGTGCCAGCAGCCAAGCAAGCGGGAGCTACAATGAGCAGTTCTTC
TRBJ2-5 | - | TRBV7-7 | TRBD2 | CASSLRDYSEIGETQYF | TGTGCCAGCAGCTTACGGGACTATTCCGAGATTGGGGAGACCCAGTACTTC
TRBJ2-3 | - | TRBV5-1 | TRBD2 | CASWQGLASDTQYF | TGCGCCAGCTGGCAGGGACTAGCCTCAGATACGCAGTATTTT
TRBJ2-7 | - | TRBV30 | TRBD2 | CAWSSLAGYYEQYF | TGTGCCTGGAGCTCACTAGCGGGTTACTACGAGCAGTACTTC
TRBJ1-1 | - | TRBV19 | - | CASSIWEGTEAFF | TGTGCCAGTAGTATCTGGGAGGGCACTGAAGCTTTCTTT
TRBJ2-7 | - | TRBV27 | - | CASSFQRTYEQYF | TGTGCCAGCAGTTTCCAGCGGACCTACGAGCAGTACTTC
TRBJ2-3 | - | TRBV11-2 | - | CASSGEFGIWGNTQYF | TGTGCCAGCAGTGGCGAATTTGGGATCTGGGGGAATACGCAGTATTTT
TRBJ2-4 | once | TRBV5-5 | - | CASSLTVEGNIQYF | TGTGCCAGCAGCCTGACGGTTGAGGGGAACATTCAGTACTTC
TRBJ1-5 | - | TRBV7-9 | TRBD1 | CASSGGQGNQPQHF | TGTGCCAGCAGCGGAGGACAGGGGAATCAGCCCCAGCATTTT
TRBJ2-7 | - | TRBV30 | - | CAWSVNYEQYF | TGTGCCTGGAGTGTCAACTACGAGCAGTACTTC
TRBJ2-7 | - | TRBV19 | TRBD2 | CASSFGTSGRNEQYF | TGTGCCAGTAGTTTCGGGACTAGCGGGAGGAACGAGCAGTACTTC
TRBJ2-1 | once | TRBV7-9 | TRBD2 | CASSYVSGRPGNEQFF | TGTGCCAGCAGCTACGTTAGCGGGAGACCGGGGAATGAGCAGTTCTTC
TRBJ2-5 | - | TRBV9 | TRBD1 | CASSTWDSLEETQYF | TGTGCCAGCAGCACATGGGACAGCTTAGAAGAGACCCAGTACTTC
TRBJ2-1 | - | TRBV6-1 | - | CASSEVGASSYNEQFF | TGTGCCAGCAGTGAAGTAGGCGCCAGCTCCTACAATGAGCAGTTCTTC
TRBJ1-1 | - | TRBV10-3 | - | CAISDRRTEAFF | TGTGCCATCAGTGACCGTAGGACTGAAGCTTTCTTT